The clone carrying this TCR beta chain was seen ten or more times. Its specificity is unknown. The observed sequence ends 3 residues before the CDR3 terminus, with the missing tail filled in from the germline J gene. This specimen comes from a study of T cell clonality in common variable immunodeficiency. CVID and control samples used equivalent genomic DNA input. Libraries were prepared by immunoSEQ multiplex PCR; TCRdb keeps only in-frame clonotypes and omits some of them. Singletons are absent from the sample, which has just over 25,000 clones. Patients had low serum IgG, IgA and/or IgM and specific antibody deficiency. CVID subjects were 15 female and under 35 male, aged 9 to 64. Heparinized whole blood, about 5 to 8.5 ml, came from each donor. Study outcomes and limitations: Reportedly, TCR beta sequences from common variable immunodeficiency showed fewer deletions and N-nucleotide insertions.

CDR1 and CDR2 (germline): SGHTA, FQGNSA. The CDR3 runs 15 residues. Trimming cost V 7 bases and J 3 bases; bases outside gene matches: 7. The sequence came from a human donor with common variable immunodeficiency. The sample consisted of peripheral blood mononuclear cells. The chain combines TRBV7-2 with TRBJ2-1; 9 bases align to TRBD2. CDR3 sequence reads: CASNARTSVYNEQFF. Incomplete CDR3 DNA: TGTGCCAGCAACGCTAGGACTAGCGTCTACAATGAG.